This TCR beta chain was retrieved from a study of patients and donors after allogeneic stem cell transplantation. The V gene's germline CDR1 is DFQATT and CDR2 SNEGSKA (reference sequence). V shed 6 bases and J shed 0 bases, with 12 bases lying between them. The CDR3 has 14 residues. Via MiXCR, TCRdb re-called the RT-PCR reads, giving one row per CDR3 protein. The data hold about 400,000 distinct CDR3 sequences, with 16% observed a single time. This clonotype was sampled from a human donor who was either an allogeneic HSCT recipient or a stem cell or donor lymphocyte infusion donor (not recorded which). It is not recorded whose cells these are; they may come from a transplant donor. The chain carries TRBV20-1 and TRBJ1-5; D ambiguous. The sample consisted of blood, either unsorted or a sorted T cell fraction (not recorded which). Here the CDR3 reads CSARPGDSNQPQHF. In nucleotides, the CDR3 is TGCAGTGCCAGACCTGGAGATAGCAATCAGCCCCAGCATTTT.